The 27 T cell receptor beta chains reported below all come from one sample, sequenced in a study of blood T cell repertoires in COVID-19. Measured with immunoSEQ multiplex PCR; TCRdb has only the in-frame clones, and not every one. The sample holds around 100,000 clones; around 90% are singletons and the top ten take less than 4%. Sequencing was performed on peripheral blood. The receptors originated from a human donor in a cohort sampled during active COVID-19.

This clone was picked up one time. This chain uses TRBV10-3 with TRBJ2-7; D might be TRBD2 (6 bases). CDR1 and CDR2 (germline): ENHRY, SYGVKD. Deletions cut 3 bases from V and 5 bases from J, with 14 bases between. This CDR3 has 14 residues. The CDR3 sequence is CAISDPRLVNEQYF. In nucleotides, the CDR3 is TGTGCCATCAGTGACCCAAGACTAGTAAACGAGCAGTACTTC.

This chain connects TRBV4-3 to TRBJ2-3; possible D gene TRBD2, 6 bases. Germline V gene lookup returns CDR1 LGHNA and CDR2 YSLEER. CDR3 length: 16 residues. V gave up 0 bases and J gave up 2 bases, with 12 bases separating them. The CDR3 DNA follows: TGCGCCAGCAGCCAAGAGCCGGGACTTGACACAGATACGCAGTATTTT. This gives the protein CASSQEPGLDTDTQYF.

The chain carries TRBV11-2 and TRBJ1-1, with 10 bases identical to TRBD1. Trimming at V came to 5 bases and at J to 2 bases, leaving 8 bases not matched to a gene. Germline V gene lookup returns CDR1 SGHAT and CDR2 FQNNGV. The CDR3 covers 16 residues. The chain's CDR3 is CASSPWDRGTNTEAFF. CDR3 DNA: TGTGCCAGCAGCCCGTGGGACAGGGGAACCAACACTGAAGCTTTCTTT.

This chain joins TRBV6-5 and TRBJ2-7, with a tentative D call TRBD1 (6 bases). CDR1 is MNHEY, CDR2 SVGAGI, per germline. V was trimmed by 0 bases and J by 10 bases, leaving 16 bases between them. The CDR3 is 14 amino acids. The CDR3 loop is CASSYSGPGAAQYF. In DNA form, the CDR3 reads TGTGCCAGCAGTTACTCGGGGCCAGGGGCCGCCCAGTACTTC.

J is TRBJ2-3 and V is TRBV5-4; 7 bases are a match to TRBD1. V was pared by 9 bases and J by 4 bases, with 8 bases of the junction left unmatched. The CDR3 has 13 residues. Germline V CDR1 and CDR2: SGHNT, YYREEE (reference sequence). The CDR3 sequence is CATYTGDADTQYF. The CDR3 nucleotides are TGTGCCACGTATACAGGGGACGCAGATACGCAGTATTTT. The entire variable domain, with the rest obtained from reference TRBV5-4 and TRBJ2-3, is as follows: ETGVTQSPTHLIKTRGQQVTLRCSSQSGHNTVSWYQQALGQGPQFIFQYYREEENGRGNFPPRFSGLQFPNYSSELNVNALELDDSALYLCATYTGDADTQYFGPGTRLTVL.

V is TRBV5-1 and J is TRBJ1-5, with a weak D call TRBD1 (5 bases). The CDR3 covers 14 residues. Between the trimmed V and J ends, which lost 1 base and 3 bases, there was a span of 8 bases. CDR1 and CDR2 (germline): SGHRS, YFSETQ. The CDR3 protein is CASSLLGDNQPQHF. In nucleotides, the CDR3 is TGCGCCAGCAGCTTGCTAGGGGACAATCAGCCCCAGCATTTT. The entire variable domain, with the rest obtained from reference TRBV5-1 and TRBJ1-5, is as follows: KAGVTQTPRYLIKTRGQQVTLSCSPISGHRSVSWYQQTPGQGLQFLFEYFSETQRNKGNFPGRFSGRQFSNSRSEMNVSTLELGDSALYLCASSLLGDNQPQHFGDGTRLSIL.

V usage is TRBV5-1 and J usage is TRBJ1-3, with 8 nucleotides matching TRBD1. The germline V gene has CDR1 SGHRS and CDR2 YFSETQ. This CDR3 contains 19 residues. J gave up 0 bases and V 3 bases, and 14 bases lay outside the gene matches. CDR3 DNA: TGCGCCAGCAGCTGGGGGAGGGACAGGCCAGGAACCTCTGGAAACACCATATATTTT. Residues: CASSWGRDRPGTSGNTIYF. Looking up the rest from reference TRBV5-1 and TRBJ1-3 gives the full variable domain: KAGVTQTPRYLIKTRGQQVTLSCSPISGHRSVSWYQQTPGQGLQFLFEYFSETQRNKGNFPGRFSGRQFSNSRSEMNVSTLELGDSALYLCASSWGRDRPGTSGNTIYFGEGSWLTVV.

The CDR3 spells CASSKGGRRVAGETQYF. CDR3 nucleotides: TGTGCCAGCAGCAAAGGGGGCAGAAGGGTCGCAGGGGAGACCCAGTACTTC. The chain is built from TRBV21-1 and TRBJ2-5; the DNA was not used to check the table's D call, TRBD1. TRBV21-1 is labeled a pseudogene. CDR3 size: 17 residues.

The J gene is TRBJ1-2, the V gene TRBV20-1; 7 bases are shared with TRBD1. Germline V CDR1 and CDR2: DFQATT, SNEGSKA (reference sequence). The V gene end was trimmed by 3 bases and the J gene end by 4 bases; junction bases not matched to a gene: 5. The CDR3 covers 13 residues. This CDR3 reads CSASETGFYGYTF. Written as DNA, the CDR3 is TGCAGTGCTAGTGAGACAGGGTTCTATGGCTACACCTTC.

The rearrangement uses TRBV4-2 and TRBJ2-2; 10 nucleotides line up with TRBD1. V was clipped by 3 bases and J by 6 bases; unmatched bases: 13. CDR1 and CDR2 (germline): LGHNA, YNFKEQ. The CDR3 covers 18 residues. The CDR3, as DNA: TGTGCCAGCAGCCATCAGCGCGGGGGACAGGGGTTCTCCGGGGAGCTGTTTTTT. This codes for CASSHQRGGQGFSGELFF.

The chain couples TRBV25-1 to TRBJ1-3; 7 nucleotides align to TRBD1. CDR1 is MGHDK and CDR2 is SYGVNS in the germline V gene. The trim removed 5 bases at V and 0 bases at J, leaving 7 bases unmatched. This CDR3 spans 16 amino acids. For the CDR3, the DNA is TGTGCCAGCAGTCCCCGGACAGGCCTCTCTGGAAACACCATATATTTT. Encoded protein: CASSPRTGLSGNTIYF.

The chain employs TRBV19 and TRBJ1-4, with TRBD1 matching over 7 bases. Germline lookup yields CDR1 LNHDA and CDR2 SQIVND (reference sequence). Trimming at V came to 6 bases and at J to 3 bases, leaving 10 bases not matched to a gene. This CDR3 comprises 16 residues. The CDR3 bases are TGTGCCAGTAGCAACAAACACAGGGGAGCTAATGAAAAACTGTTTTTT. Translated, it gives CASSNKHRGANEKLFF.

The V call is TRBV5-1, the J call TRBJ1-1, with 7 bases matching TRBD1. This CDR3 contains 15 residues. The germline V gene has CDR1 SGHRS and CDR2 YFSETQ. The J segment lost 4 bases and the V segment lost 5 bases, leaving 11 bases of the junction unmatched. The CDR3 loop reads CASSPRGERGTEAFF. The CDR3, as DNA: TGCGCCAGCAGTCCCAGGGGGGAGCGAGGCACTGAAGCTTTCTTT. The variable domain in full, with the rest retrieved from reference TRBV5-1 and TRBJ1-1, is KAGVTQTPRYLIKTRGQQVTLSCSPISGHRSVSWYQQTPGQGLQFLFEYFSETQRNKGNFPGRFSGRQFSNSRSEMNVSTLELGDSALYLCASSPRGERGTEAFFGQGTRLTVV.

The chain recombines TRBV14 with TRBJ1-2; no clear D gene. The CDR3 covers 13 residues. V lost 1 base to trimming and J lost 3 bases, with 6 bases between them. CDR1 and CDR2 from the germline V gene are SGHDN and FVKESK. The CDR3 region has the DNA TGTGCCAGCAGCCAAGCGGTGTACTATGGCTACACCTTC. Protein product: CASSQAVYYGYTF.

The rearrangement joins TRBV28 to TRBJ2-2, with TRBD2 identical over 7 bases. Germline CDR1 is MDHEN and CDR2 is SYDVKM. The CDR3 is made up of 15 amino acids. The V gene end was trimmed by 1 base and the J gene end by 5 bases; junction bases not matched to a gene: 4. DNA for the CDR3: TGTGCCAGCAGTTTATATAGCGGGCCTACCGGGGAGCTGTTTTTT. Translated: CASSLYSGPTGELFF.

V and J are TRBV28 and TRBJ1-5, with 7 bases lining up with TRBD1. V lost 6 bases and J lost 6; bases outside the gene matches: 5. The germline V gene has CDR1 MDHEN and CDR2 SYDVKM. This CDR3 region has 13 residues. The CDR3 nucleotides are TGTGCCAGCAGCTCCAACAGGGGTCAGCCCCAGCATTTT. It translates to CASSSNRGQPQHF.

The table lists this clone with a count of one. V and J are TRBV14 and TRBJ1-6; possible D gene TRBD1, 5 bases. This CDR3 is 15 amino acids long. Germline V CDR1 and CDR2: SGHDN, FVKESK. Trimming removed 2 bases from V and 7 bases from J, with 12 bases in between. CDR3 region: CASSQMTAHNSPLHF. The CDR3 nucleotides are TGTGCCAGCAGCCAAATGACAGCTCACAATTCACCCCTCCACTTT.

The CDR3 here is CASSPNRGNEQFF. The CDR3 DNA follows: TGTGCCAGCAGCCCAAACAGGGGCAATGAGCAGTTCTTC. The chain carries TRBV14 and TRBJ2-1; TRBD1 agrees at 7 bases. The CDR3 length is 13 residues. Germline V CDR1 and CDR2: SGHDN, FVKESK. V was clipped by 4 bases and J by 6 bases; unmatched bases: 3. The entire variable domain, with the rest obtained from reference TRBV14 and TRBJ2-1, is as follows: EAGVTQFPSHSVIEKGQTVTLRCDPISGHDNLYWYRRVMGKEIKFLLHFVKESKQDESGMPNNRFLAERTGGTYSTLKVQPAELEDSGVYFCASSPNRGNEQFFGPGTRLTVL.

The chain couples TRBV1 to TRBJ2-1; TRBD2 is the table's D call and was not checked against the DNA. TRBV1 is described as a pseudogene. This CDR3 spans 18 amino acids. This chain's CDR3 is CTSSQERDYQPLGNEQFF. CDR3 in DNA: TGCACCAGCAGCCAAGAAAGGGACTACCAACCCCTCGGGAATGAGCAGTTCTTC.

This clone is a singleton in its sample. This CDR3 reads CASSLVIGGTRETQYF. CDR3 DNA: TGTGCCAGCAGCTTAGTTATTGGGGGGACGAGGGAGACCCAGTACTTC. V is TRBV7-2 and J is TRBJ2-5; D is possibly TRBD2 (6 bases). The germline V and J ends were trimmed by 1 base and 5 bases, with 17 bases remaining between them. The CDR3 runs 16 residues. Per the germline V gene, CDR1 is SGHTA and CDR2 is FQGNSA.

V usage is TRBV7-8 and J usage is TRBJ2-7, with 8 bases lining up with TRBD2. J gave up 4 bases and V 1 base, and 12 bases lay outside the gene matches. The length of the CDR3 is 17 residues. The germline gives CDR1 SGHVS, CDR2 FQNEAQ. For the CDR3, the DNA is TGTGCCAGCAGCTTAGGAGGTAGCGGGGTAAGGGAATACGAGCAGTACTTC. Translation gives CASSLGGSGVREYEQYF. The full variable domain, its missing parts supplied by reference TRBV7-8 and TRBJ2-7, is GAGVSQSPRYKVAKRGQDVALRCDPISGHVSLFWYQQALGQGPEFLTYFQNEAQLDKSGLPSDRFFAERPEGSVSTLKIQRTQQEDSAVYLCASSLGGSGVREYEQYFGPGTRLTVT.

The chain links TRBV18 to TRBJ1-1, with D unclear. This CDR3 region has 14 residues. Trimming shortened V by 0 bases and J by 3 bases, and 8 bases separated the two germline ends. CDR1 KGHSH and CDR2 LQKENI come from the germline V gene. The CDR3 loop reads CASSPPIGYTEAFF. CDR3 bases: TGTGCCAGCTCACCACCTATCGGTTACACTGAAGCTTTCTTT.

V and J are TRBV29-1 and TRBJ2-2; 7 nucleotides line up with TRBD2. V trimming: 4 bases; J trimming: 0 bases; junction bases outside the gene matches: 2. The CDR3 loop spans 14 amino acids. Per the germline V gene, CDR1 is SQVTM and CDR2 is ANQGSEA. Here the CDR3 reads CSVAAGANTGELFF. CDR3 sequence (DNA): TGCAGCGTTGCTGCGGGGGCGAACACCGGGGAGCTGTTTTTT.

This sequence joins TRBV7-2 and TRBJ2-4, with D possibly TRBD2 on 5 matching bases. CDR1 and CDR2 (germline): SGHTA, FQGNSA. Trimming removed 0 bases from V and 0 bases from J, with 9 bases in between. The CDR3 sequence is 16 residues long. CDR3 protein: CASSLAPGLAKNIQYF. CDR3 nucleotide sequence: TGTGCCAGCAGCTTAGCCCCGGGGTTAGCCAAAAACATTCAGTACTTC.

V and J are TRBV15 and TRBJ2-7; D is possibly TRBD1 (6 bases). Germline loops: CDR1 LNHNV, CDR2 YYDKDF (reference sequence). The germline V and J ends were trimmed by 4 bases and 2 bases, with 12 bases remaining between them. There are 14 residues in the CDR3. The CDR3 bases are TGTGCCACCAGCAAAGCAGGGGTCACCTACGAGCAGTACTTC. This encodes CATSKAGVTYEQYF. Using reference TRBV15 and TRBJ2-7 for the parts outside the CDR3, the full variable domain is DAMVIQNPRYQVTQFGKPVTLSCSQTLNHNVMYWYQQKSSQAPKLLFHYYDKDFNNEADTPDNFQSRRPNTSFCFLDIRSPGLGDTAMYLCATSKAGVTYEQYFGPGTRLTVT.

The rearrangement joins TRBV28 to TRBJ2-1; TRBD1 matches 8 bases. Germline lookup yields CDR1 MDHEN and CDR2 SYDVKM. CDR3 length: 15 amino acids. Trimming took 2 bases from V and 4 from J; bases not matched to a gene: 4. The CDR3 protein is CASSLTGGLYNEQFF. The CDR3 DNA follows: TGTGCCAGCAGTTTAACAGGGGGATTGTACAATGAGCAGTTCTTC.

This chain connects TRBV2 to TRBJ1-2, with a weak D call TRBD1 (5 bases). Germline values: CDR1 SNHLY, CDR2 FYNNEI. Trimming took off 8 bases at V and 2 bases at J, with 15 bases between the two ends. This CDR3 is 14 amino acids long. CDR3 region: CASVPGKGNYGYTF. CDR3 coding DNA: TGTGCCAGCGTCCCAGGGAAGGGGAACTATGGCTACACCTTC.